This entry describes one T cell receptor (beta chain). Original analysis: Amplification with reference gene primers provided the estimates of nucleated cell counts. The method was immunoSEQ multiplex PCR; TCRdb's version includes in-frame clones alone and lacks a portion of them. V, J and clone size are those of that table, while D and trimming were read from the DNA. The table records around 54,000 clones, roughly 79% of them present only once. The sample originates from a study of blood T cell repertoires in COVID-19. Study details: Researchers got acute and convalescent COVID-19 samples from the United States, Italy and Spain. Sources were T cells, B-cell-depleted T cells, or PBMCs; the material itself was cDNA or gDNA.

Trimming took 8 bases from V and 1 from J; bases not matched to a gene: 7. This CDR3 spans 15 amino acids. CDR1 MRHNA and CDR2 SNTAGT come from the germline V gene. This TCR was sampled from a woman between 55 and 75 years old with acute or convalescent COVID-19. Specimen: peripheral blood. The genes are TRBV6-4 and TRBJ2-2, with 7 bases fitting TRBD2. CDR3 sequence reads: CASSLSGGNTGELFF. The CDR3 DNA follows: TGTGCCAGCTCTCTATCGGGAGGGAACACCGGGGAGCTGTTTTTT.